A single TCR beta chain is shown here with its context. Its antigen is still unknown. These data are taken from a study of shared clonotypes between healthy human individuals. Regarding the study as a whole: The sampled material consisted only of blood, and tissue repertoires are likely to differ.

Assay: immunoSEQ multiplex PCR; the TCRdb copy retains only in-frame clones and omits some. The sample records hundreds of thousands of clones, 95% being singletons. In the naive CD8 group, cells lacked CD45RO and were positively selected for CCR7, so terminally differentiated effector memory CD45RA+ cells were left out. Sequencing was carried out using naive CD8+ T cells sorted from blood. The sequence was collected from a woman between 25 and 40 years old in good health.

As DNA, the CDR3 is TGCAGCGTCGACAGACAGGAGGATGGCTACACCTTC. This sequence encodes CSVDRQEDGYTF. The chain recombines TRBV29-1 with TRBJ1-2; tentatively, D is TRBD1 (6 bases). The CDR3 is made up of 12 amino acids. CDR1 and CDR2 (germline): SQVTM, ANQGSEA. V was cut by 6 bases and J by 6 bases, with 14 bases left in between. Based on the CDR3 plus reference TRBV29-1 and TRBJ1-2, the full variable domain is SAVISQKPSRDICQRGTSLTIQCQVDSQVTMMFWYRQQPGQSLTLIATANQGSEATYESGFVIDKFPISRPNLTFSTLTVSNMSPEDSSIYLCSVDRQEDGYTFGSGTRLTVV.